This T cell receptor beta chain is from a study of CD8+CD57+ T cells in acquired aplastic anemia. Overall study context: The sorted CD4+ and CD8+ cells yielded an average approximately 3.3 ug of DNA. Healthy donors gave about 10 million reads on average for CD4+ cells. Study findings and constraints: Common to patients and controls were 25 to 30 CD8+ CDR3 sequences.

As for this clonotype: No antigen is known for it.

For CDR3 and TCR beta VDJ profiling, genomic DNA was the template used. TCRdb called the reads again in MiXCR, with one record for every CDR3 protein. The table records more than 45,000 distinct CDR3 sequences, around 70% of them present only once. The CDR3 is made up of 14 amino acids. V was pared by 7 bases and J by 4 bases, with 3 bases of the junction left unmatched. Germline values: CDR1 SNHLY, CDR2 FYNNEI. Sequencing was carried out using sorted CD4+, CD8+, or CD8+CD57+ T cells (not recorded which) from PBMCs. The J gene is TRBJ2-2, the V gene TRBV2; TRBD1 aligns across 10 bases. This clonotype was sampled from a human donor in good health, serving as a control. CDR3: CASNGQGGTGELFF. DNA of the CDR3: TGTGCCAGCAACGGACAGGGGGGCACCGGGGAGCTGTTTTTT.